Below are 16 T cell receptor beta chains sequenced from a single sample in a study of blood T cell repertoires in COVID-19. The data were produced by immunoSEQ multiplex PCR, yet TCRdb's version contains in-frame clones alone and is incomplete. Found here are roughly 120,000 clones, more than 75% of them singletons; the top ten hold under 8%. The sample was peripheral blood. These receptors came from a man between 65 and 79 years old with acute or convalescent COVID-19.

This clone has only a few counts. The J gene is TRBJ1-4, the V gene TRBV9, with TRBD1 identical over 7 bases. Germline V CDR1 and CDR2: SGDLS, YYNGEE. V lost 0 bases to trimming and J lost 0 bases; unmatched junction nucleotides: 5. The CDR3 is made up of 17 amino acids. The CDR3 protein is CASSVGTGVATNEKLFF. The CDR3 nucleotides are TGTGCCAGCAGCGTAGGGACAGGAGTAGCAACTAATGAAAAACTGTTTTTT.

This clone was seen only once. This chain uses TRBV13 with TRBJ1-2, with 7 bases that match TRBD1. Germline values: CDR1 PRHDT, CDR2 FYEKMQ (reference sequence). This CDR3 spans 12 amino acids. J lost 12 bases, V lost 5 bases, and 9 bases had no gene match. The CDR3 DNA is TGTGCCAGCAGCGTCAGACAGGGCCGCGACACCTTC. It codes for CASSVRQGRDTF.

This clone was seen only a few times. The J gene is TRBJ2-1, the V gene TRBV5-4, with 11 bases aligning to TRBD2. This CDR3 is 19 amino acids long. Germline V CDR1 and CDR2: SGHNT, YYREEE (reference sequence). V lost 5 bases and J lost 5; bases outside the gene matches: 18. The CDR3 DNA sequence: TGTGCCAGCAGGTCGGGACTAGCGGCAGCGGGGGGTGAGGACAATGAGCAGTTCTTC. Translating gives CASRSGLAAAGGEDNEQFF.

The count of this clone is one. The chain is built from TRBV19 and TRBJ1-4; the match to TRBD1 covers 10 bases. This CDR3 region has 18 residues. Germline CDR1 LNHDA, CDR2 SQIVND (reference sequence). Trimming took 5 bases from V and 0 from J; bases not matched to a gene: 9. In nucleotides, the CDR3 is TGTGCCAGTAGTGGGGACAGGGGACGCCCTCCAACTAATGAAAAACTGTTTTTT. It codes for CASSGDRGRPPTNEKLFF. The variable domain in full, completed from reference TRBV19 and TRBJ1-4, reads DGGITQSPKYLFRKEGQNVTLSCEQNLNHDAMYWYRQDPGQGLRLIYYSQIVNDFQKGDIAEGYSVSREKKESFPLTVTSAQKNPTAFYLCASSGDRGRPPTNEKLFFGSGTQLSVL.

The J gene is TRBJ2-3, the V gene TRBV7-9; possibly TRBD2 for D (5 bases). CDR3 length equals 14 residues. Trimming stripped 6 bases from V and 2 bases from J, with 12 bases between. CDR1 is SEHNR and CDR2 is FQNEAQ in the germline V gene (reference sequence). CDR3 protein: CASRDLAVTDTQYF. Here the CDR3 DNA reads TGTGCCAGCAGAGATCTAGCAGTCACAGATACGCAGTATTTT. Supplemented by reference TRBV7-9 and TRBJ2-3, the full variable domain reads DTGVSQNPRHKITKRGQNVTFRCDPISEHNRLYWYRQTLGQGPEFLTYFQNEAQLEKSRLLSDRFSAERPKGSFSTLEIQRTEQGDSAMYLCASRDLAVTDTQYFGPGTRLTVL.

This rearrangement joins TRBV5-1 to TRBJ2-5, with 7 bases that match TRBD1. Germline assignment: CDR1 SGHRS and CDR2 YFSETQ. This CDR3 region has 16 residues. V shed 3 bases and J 2 bases; nucleotides not matched to a gene: 10. The CDR3 here is CASSSDPTGLQETQYF. The CDR3, as DNA: TGCGCCAGCAGCTCGGACCCGACAGGGCTGCAAGAGACCCAGTACTTC.

The rearrangement joins TRBV3-1 (or the pseudogene TRBV3-2) to TRBJ2-2; the match to TRBD2 covers 10 bases. The V gene's germline CDR1 is LGHDT and CDR2 YNNKEL (reference sequence). Germline trimming cut 1 base from V and 3 bases from J; bases unmatched to any gene: 5. This CDR3 spans 17 amino acids. The CDR3 coding sequence is TGTGCCAGCAGCCAAGTTTCAGCGGGAGGGTACACCGGGGAGCTGTTTTTT. Residues: CASSQVSAGGYTGELFF.

The chain joins TRBV6-2 or TRBV6-3 to TRBJ1-1, with TRBD1 matching over 9 bases. The V segment lost 7 bases and the J segment 1 base; nucleotides outside the gene matches: 4. The CDR3 spans 14 residues. Germline-derived CDR1 and CDR2 are MNHEY and SVGEGT. In DNA form, the CDR3 reads TGTGCCAGCAACCCACAGGGGGCGAACACTGAAGCTTTCTTT. Translation gives CASNPQGANTEAFF.

V and J are TRBV6-5 and TRBJ1-2; a possible D gene is TRBD1 (6 bases). The germline V and J ends were trimmed by 5 bases and 6 bases, with 13 bases remaining between them. Looked up from germline, CDR1 is MNHEY and CDR2 is SVGAGI. The CDR3 is 13 residues long. CDR3 DNA: TGTGCCAGCAGTCATCTCAGGGGTGATGGCTACACCTTC. Protein: CASSHLRGDGYTF.

The rearrangement links TRBV29-1 to TRBJ2-2; 11 bases align to TRBD1. Germline values: CDR1 SQVTM, CDR2 ANQGSEA. Trimming removed 4 bases from V and 4 bases from J; junction bases left unmatched: 2. CDR3 length: 14 residues. The CDR3 loop is CSVGGTGGTGELFF. The CDR3 DNA sequence: TGCAGCGTTGGGGGGACAGGGGGCACCGGGGAGCTGTTTTTT.

This clone was seen a handful of times. The CDR3 sequence is CASSSGGQGSNQPQHF. The CDR3 coding sequence is TGTGCCAGCAGTTCTGGAGGACAGGGAAGCAATCAGCCCCAGCATTTT. This chain connects TRBV28 to TRBJ1-5; 8 bases match TRBD1. The CDR3 contains 16 residues. Looked up from germline, CDR1 is MDHEN and CDR2 is SYDVKM. V trimming: 4 bases; J trimming: 1 base; junction bases outside the gene matches: 6.

This clone was seen more than once but under ten times. This chain joins TRBV6-5 and TRBJ1-2, with 7 bases lining up with TRBD1. This CDR3 spans 12 amino acids. CDR1 is MNHEY and CDR2 is SVGAGI in the germline V gene. The J segment lost 3 bases and the V segment lost 11 bases, leaving 6 bases of the junction unmatched. The CDR3: CAGFDRDYGYTF. The CDR3 DNA follows: TGTGCCGGCTTCGACAGGGACTATGGCTACACCTTC.

The CDR3 coding sequence is TGTGCCAGCAGTTCACTCGACGGGAATCAGCCCCAGCATTTT. Protein sequence: CASSSLDGNQPQHF. The chain has TRBV28 and TRBJ1-5; no reliable D call. The CDR3 has 14 residues. Looked up from germline, CDR1 is MDHEN and CDR2 is SYDVKM. V was clipped by 4 bases and J by 4 bases, with 11 bases between them.

This chain joins TRBV4-1 and TRBJ2-6; TRBD1 aligns across 9 bases. The trim removed 4 bases at V and 4 bases at J, leaving 5 bases unmatched. The germline CDR1 and CDR2 sequences are MGHRA and YSYEKL. CDR3 length equals 16 residues. In nucleotides, the CDR3 is TGCGCCAGCAGCCGAACAGGGGGCGAGGGGGCCAACGTCCTGACTTTC. Translating gives CASSRTGGEGANVLTF.

V gene TRBV7-6 combines with J gene TRBJ1-5; unclear D gene. Looked up from germline, CDR1 is SGHVS and CDR2 is FNYEAQ. The CDR3 sequence is 13 residues long. Trimming removed 5 bases at V and 2 bases at J, with 7 bases between. Here the CDR3 DNA reads TGTGCCAGCAGCCCCCAGGGCAATCAGCCCCAGCATTTT. Translating gives CASSPQGNQPQHF.

This CDR3 reads CASSQTSGRFSYNEQFF. The DNA of the CDR3 is TGTGCCAGCAGTCAGACTAGCGGGAGATTCTCCTACAATGAGCAGTTCTTC. The genes are TRBV28 and TRBJ2-1; 12 positions agree with TRBD2. Germline CDR1 MDHEN, CDR2 SYDVKM. The length of the CDR3 is 17 residues. Trimming took 5 bases from V and 0 from J; bases not matched to a gene: 5.